This T cell receptor beta chain derives from a study of technical replicates of blood from several donors. V dropped 1 base and J dropped 0 bases, with 8 bases sitting between them. Germline values: CDR1 SEHNR, CDR2 FQNEAQ (reference sequence). This CDR3 has 15 amino acids. Only in-frame clones appear in the TCRdb table, and some are missing; sequencing was by immunoSEQ multiplex PCR. This table holds some 70,000 clones, roughly nine tenths found once. The clonotype originates from a human donor in good health. V usage is TRBV7-9 and J usage is TRBJ2-3, with unresolved D. Sequencing input: T cells isolated from PBMCs. The CDR3 loop is CASSLVPVSTDTQYF. The CDR3 DNA is TGTGCCAGCAGCTTAGTTCCGGTGAGCACAGATACGCAGTATTTT. The full variable domain, completed using reference TRBV7-9 and TRBJ2-3, is DTGVSQNPRHKITKRGQNVTFRCDPISEHNRLYWYRQTLGQGPEFLTYFQNEAQLEKSRLLSDRFSAERPKGSFSTLEIQRTEQGDSAMYLCASSLVPVSTDTQYFGPGTRLTVL.